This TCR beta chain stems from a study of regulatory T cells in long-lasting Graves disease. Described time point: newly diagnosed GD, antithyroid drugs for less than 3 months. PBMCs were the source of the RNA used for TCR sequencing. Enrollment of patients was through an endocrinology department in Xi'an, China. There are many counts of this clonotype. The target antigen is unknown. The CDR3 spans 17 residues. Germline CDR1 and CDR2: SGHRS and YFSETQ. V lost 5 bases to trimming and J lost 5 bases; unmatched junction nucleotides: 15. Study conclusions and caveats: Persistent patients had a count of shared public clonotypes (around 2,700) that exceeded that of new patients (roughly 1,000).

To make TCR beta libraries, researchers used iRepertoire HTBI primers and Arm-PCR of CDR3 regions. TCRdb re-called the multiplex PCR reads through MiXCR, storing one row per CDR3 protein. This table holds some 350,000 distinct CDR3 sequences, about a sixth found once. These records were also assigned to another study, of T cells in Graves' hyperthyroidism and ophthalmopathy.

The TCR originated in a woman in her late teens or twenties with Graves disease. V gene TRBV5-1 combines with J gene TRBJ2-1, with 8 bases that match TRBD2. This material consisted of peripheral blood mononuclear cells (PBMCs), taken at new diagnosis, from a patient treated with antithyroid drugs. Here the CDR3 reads CASRPTASLAADNEQFF. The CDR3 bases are TGCGCCAGCAGACCCACAGCCTCACTAGCGGCAGACAATGAGCAGTTCTTC.